The rows below give T cell receptor beta chains drawn from one sample of a study of T cell repertoires in cytomegalovirus infection. The antigens for these receptors are not known. TCRdb passed the reads through MiXCR, listing each CDR3 protein once. The profile covers 750,000 to 900,000 distinct CDR3 sequences, with 25% to 30% appearing a single time and under 15% taken by the ten largest. The specimen was cultured CD8+ T cells from PBMCs, collected from culture after CMV antigen stimulation. Source of these receptors: a human donor in good health (CMV status not recorded). Some clones in this sample may be carry-over from other donors' samples. Each CDR3 is given with its conserved first and last residue. The D gene is left open where the match is weak. Clone size appears in some rows only: once, few, many, or a class for an expanded clone.

TRBD1 | NA | TRBJ2-1 | TRBV7-9 | CASSTTDRAHEQFF | TGTGCCAGCAGCACCACGGACAGGGCCCATGAGCAGTTCTTC
NA | few | TRBJ1-1 | TRBV6-2/TRBV6-3 | CASSYSGQWNTEAFF | TGTGCCAGCAGTTATTCCGGACAATGGAACACTGAAGCTTTCTTT
TRBD2 | few | TRBJ2-5 | TRBV6-6 | CASSPGLADVSWYQETQYF | TGTGCCAGCAGCCCAGGACTAGCCGATGTTTCTTGGTACCAAGAGACCCAGTACTTC
NA | few | TRBJ1-1 | TRBV19 | CASSIKGGPVNTEAFF | TGTGCCAGTAGTATAAAAGGGGGGCCGGTGAACACTGAAGCTTTCTTT
TRBD1 | NA | TRBJ2-7 | TRBV7-9 | CASSSGGQGNTYEQYF | TGTGCCAGCAGCTCGGGGGGACAGGGGAACACCTACGAGCAGTACTTC
NA | NA | TRBJ2-5 | TRBV12-5 | CASGLGGETQYF | TGTGCTAGTGGTTTAGGAGGCGAGACCCAGTACTTC
TRBD2 | NA | TRBJ2-5 | TRBV7-1 | CASTLILQLADEETQYF | TGTGCCAGCACCCTAATACTCCAACTAGCGGACGAAGAGACCCAGTACTTC
TRBD1 | few | TRBJ1-1 | TRBV19 | CASSPWTGDFNTEAFF | TGTGCCAGTAGCCCCTGGACAGGGGATTTTAACACTGAAGCTTTCTTT
NA | NA | TRBJ1-1 | TRBV5-1 | CASSLDLIEAFF | TGCGCCAGCAGCTTGGATCTGATTGAAGCTTTCTTT
NA | NA | TRBJ2-7 | TRBV19 | CACSMSSSSYEQYF | TGTGCCTGTAGTATGAGTTCCAGCTCCTACGAGCAGTACTTC
TRBD1 | few | TRBJ1-1 | TRBV6-5 | CASRKTGEGYTEAFF | TGTGCCAGCAGAAAAACAGGGGAGGGGTACACTGAAGCTTTCTTT
NA | NA | TRBJ1-2 | TRBV9 | CASSNLDRNYGYTF | TGTGCCAGCAGCAACCTGGACAGAAACTATGGCTACACCTTC
NA | NA | TRBJ2-5 | TRBV7-6 | CASSSGHENQETQYF | TGTGCCAGCAGCTCGGGACACGAAAACCAAGAGACCCAGTACTTC
TRBD2 | few | TRBJ2-5 | TRBV7-9 | CASSSSGGRETQYF | TGTGCCAGCAGCTCTAGCGGGGGGCGTGAGACCCAGTACTTC
NA | few | TRBJ1-1 | TRBV7-9 | CASSSRHPSNTEAFF | TGTGCCAGCAGTTCCAGACACCCTTCTAACACTGAAGCTTTCTTT
NA | NA | TRBJ1-2 | TRBV10-2 | CASSEPFRGGANYGYTF | TGCGCCAGCAGTGAGCCCTTTCGCGGAGGTGCTAACTATGGCTACACCTTC
NA | few | TRBJ2-5 | TRBV7-9 | CASSSTPTRLTKTQYF | TGTGCCAGCAGCTCGACCCCGACTCGCTTGACGAAGACCCAGTACTTC
NA | few | TRBJ1-1 | TRBV12-3/TRBV12-4 | CASSLERGGSTEAFF | TGTGCCAGCAGTTTAGAGCGGGGAGGTTCCACTGAAGCTTTCTTT
TRBD1 | NA | TRBJ1-2 | TRBV29-1 | CSVDIPDRAYGYTF | TGCAGCGTTGACATCCCCGACAGGGCCTATGGCTACACCTTC
TRBD2 | NA | TRBJ2-3 | TRBV10-3 | CAIRVGTSGGSKDTQYF | TGTGCCATCAGGGTGGGGACTAGCGGCGGTTCGAAAGATACGCAGTATTTT
NA | few | TRBJ2-4 | TRBV7-9 | CASSLARENIQYF | TGTGCCAGCAGCTTAGCGCGAGAAAACATTCAGTACTTC
TRBD1 | few | TRBJ2-7 | TRBV12-3/TRBV12-4 | CASSFSGQAYEQYF | TGTGCCAGCAGTTTTTCGGGACAGGCCTACGAGCAGTACTTC
TRBD1 | NA | TRBJ1-2 | TRBV11-2 | CASSSQPLTGGIGYTF | TGTGCCAGCAGCTCACAACCCCTTACAGGGGGAATCGGCTACACCTTC
NA | NA | TRBJ2-2 | TRBV10-3 | CATMSSPGELFF | TGTGCCACAATGTCTAGCCCCGGGGAGCTGTTTTTT
TRBD1 | many | TRBJ2-5 | TRBV6-2/TRBV6-3 | CASRRDRGRQETQYF | TGTGCCAGCAGAAGGGACAGGGGACGCCAAGAGACCCAGTACTTC
NA | few | TRBJ2-1 | TRBV25-1 | CASSGLTVYNEQFF | TGTGCCAGCAGTGGATTGACAGTTTACAATGAGCAGTTCTTC
TRBD2 | NA | TRBJ2-7 | TRBV12-3/TRBV12-4 | CATARGGSYEQYF | TGTGCCACGGCCCGGGGGGGCTCCTACGAGCAGTACTTC
TRBD1 | few | TRBJ1-4 | TRBV7-8 | CASSSVDRGPTNEKLFF | TGTGCCAGCAGCTCGGTAGACAGGGGGCCAACTAATGAAAAACTGTTTTTT
TRBD1 | NA | TRBJ1-1 | TRBV28 | CASSFLRDRVTEAFF | TGTGCCAGCAGTTTCCTCCGGGACAGGGTCACTGAAGCTTTCTTT
NA | few | TRBJ1-6 | TRBV7-9 | CASSPLHLHF | TGTGCCAGCAGCCCCCTTCACCTCCACTTT
TRBD2 | many | TRBJ2-3 | TRBV7-3 | CASSTSGGSTDTQYF | TGTGCCAGCAGCACTAGCGGGGGGAGCACAGATACGCAGTATTTT
TRBD1 | NA | TRBJ1-1 | TRBV7-9 | CASSGGDREFDTEAFF | TGTGCCAGCAGCGGTGGGGACAGGGAGTTTGACACTGAAGCTTTCTTT
TRBD1 | NA | TRBJ1-2 | TRBV12-3/TRBV12-4 | CASSSIGTGGSGYTF | TGTGCCAGCAGTTCTATCGGGACAGGGGGTTCGGGCTACACCTTC
NA | NA | TRBJ1-6 | TRBV12-3/TRBV12-4 | CASSFGIEGSQKPYNSPLHF | TGTGCCAGCAGTTTTGGCATTGAAGGATCTCAAAAACCCTATAATTCACCCCTCCACTTT
TRBD1 | NA | TRBJ2-1 | TRBV6-2/TRBV6-3 | CASRGQENNEQFF | TGTGCCAGCAGGGGACAGGAAAACAATGAGCAGTTCTTC
TRBD2 | many | TRBJ2-3 | TRBV7-6 | CASSARTSGGNTDTQYF | TGTGCCAGCAGCGCTCGGACTAGCGGGGGCAACACAGATACGCAGTATTTT
TRBD1 | many | TRBJ1-5 | TRBV7-6 | CASSLGGDRGNQPQHF | TGTGCCAGCAGCTTAGGAGGAGACAGGGGCAATCAGCCCCAGCATTTT
NA | few | TRBJ1-2 | TRBV6-2/TRBV6-3 | CASRPPRLNYGYTF | TGTGCCAGCAGGCCCCCTCGACTTAACTATGGCTACACCTTC
TRBD1 | NA | TRBJ2-2 | TRBV7-8 | CASSPKRTGNTGELFF | TGTGCCAGCAGCCCGAAGAGGACAGGGAACACCGGGGAGCTGTTTTTT
NA | NA | TRBJ2-2 | TRBV28 | CASSLRAGERTGELFF | TGTGCCAGCAGTTTACGCGCAGGGGAAAGAACCGGGGAGCTGTTTTTT
NA | NA | TRBJ2-7 | TRBV15 | CATSRVRTTSYEQYF | TGTGCCACCAGCAGAGTACGGACTACCTCCTACGAGCAGTACTTC
TRBD2 | many | TRBJ2-1 | TRBV7-8 | CASSLAGLAGGQFF | TGTGCCAGCAGCTTAGCGGGACTAGCGGGGGGGCAGTTCTTC
TRBD2 | many | TRBJ2-1 | TRBV7-6 | CASSFRLAGGDNEQFF | TGTGCCAGCAGCTTCCGACTAGCGGGGGGGGACAATGAGCAGTTCTTC
TRBD1 | NA | TRBJ2-1 | TRBV27 | CASSLSRTGLVRGGEQFF | TGTGCCAGCAGTTTATCGAGGACAGGGCTGGTTCGCGGAGGTGAGCAGTTCTTC
NA | once | TRBJ2-5 | TRBV24-1 | CATTDSVQETQYF | TGTGCCACCACCGACAGTGTACAAGAGACCCAGTACTTC
NA | NA | TRBJ2-7 | TRBV7-6 | CASSLAATDEQYF | TGTGCCAGCAGCTTAGCTGCGACAGACGAGCAGTACTTC
NA | NA | TRBJ1-2 | TRBV19 | CASLGGTDIYGYTF | TGTGCCTCCCTGGGAGGGACCGATATCTATGGCTACACCTTC
NA | NA | TRBJ2-5 | TRBV14 | CASGGTRRETQYF | TGTGCCAGCGGCGGAACCAGGAGGGAGACCCAGTACTTC